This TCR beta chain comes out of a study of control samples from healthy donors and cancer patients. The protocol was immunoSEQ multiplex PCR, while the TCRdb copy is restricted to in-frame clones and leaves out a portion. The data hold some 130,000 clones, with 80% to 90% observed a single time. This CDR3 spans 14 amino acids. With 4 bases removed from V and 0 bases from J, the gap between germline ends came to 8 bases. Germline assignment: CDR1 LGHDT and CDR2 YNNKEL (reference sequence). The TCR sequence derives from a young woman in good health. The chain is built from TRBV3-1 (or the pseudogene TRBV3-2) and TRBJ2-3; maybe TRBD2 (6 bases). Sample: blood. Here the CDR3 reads CASSLGTSTDTQYF. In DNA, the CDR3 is TGTGCCAGCAGCCTGGGGACTAGCACAGATACGCAGTATTTT.